The sequence of this T cell receptor beta chain was determined in a study of blood T cell repertoires in COVID-19. Study as a whole: Acute-phase and convalescent COVID-19 samples originated in the United States, Italy and Spain. Nucleic acid was either cDNA or gDNA, and it came from T cells, B-cell-depleted T cells, or PBMCs.

The V end was cut by 7 bases, the J end by 0 bases, with 15 bases between. The germline V gene encodes CDR1 MNHNY and CDR2 SVGAGI (reference sequence). The CDR3 totals 15 residues. The assay was immunoSEQ multiplex PCR, and TCRdb's table has in-frame clones only and misses some. The sample records 85,000 to 120,000 clones, 84% being singletons. This clone has a handful of counts. The V gene is TRBV6-6, the J gene TRBJ1-1, with D perhaps TRBD1 (5 bases). The source material was peripheral blood. This TCR came from a man aged 40-49 years with active or convalescent COVID-19. The CDR3 spells CASNHRKGVNTEAFF. CDR3 DNA: TGTGCCAGCAATCACAGGAAGGGTGTGAACACTGAAGCTTTCTTT.